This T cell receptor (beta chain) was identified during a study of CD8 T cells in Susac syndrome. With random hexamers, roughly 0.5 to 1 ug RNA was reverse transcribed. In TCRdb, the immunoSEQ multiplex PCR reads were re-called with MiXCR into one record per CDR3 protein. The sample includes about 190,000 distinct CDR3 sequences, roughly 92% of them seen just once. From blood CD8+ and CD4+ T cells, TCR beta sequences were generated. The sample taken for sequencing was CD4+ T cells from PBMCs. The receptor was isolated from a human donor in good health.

The CDR3 sequence: CASSALTSGGASTGELFF. The CDR3 DNA follows: TGTGCCAGCAGTGCCTTGACTAGCGGGGGGGCGAGCACCGGGGAGCTGTTTTTT. The chain employs TRBV6-1 and TRBJ2-2; 14 bases align to TRBD2. The CDR3 has 18 amino acids. V shed 4 bases and J 4 bases; nucleotides not matched to a gene: 8. Germline CDR1 reads MNHNS; CDR2 reads SASEGT.